Described below is a single TCR beta chain sequence and its context. Antigen: not known. For Graves' hyperthyroidism to be stable, ophthalmopathy could not progress within 18 months. This sample holds PBMCs from 9.5 to 10 ml fresh peripheral blood. This sample is drawn from a study of T cells in Graves' hyperthyroidism and ophthalmopathy. The study, taken as a whole, reports: A model of 13 V-J pairs discriminated ophthalmopathy from stable hyperthyroidism.

Researchers amplified the TCR beta CDR3 regions from RNA transcripts. First-round RT-PCR of the TCR CDR3 relied on the HTBI primer set. TCRdb itself ran the multiplex PCR reads through MiXCR, one entry per CDR3 protein. The table shows about 560,000 distinct CDR3 sequences, with 14% occurring only once. V lost 3 bases to trimming and J lost 1 base, with 10 bases between them. The CDR3 runs to 15 residues. The germline V gene has CDR1 MDHEN and CDR2 SYDVKM. This chain uses TRBV28 with TRBJ1-5, with a weak D call TRBD1 (6 bases). The sequenced sample consisted of blood. The sequence was collected from a woman between 40 and 55 years old with Graves' hyperthyroidism. The CDR3 here is CASSFRQGSNQPQHF. In DNA form, the CDR3 reads TGTGCCAGCAGTTTTCGGCAGGGGAGCAATCAGCCCCAGCATTTT.